This TCR beta chain appears in the sequencing data of a study of cytomegalovirus exposure and HLA in healthy donors. The PCR made use of 60 Vbeta and 13 Jbeta primers. Clones were sequenced by immunoSEQ multiplex PCR, and TCRdb holds only the in-frame ones, with some missing. The top ten clones hold roughly 3% of a sample with roughly 110,000 clones, 75% of them seen once. Germline CDR1 and CDR2: MDHEN and SYDVKM. V lost 6 bases and J lost 2, with 16 bases in between. The CDR3 spans 15 residues. The receptor comes from a male donor in good health and CMV-seropositive. Sequenced sample: PBMCs. The V call is TRBV28, the J call TRBJ2-5, with D unclear. Here the CDR3 DNA reads TGTGCCAGCAGCGCCGCCGCGGCCGGTCAAGAGACCCAGTACTTC. This translates into CASSAAAAGQETQYF.